This is a list of T cell receptor beta chains from one sample in a study of T-cell reconstitution after alpha-beta-depleted transplantation in children. TCRdb ran MiXCR on the PCR reads and lists one entry per CDR3 protein. The sample consists of about 980,000 distinct CDR3 sequences, about 26% of them appearing once. The sequences come from PBMCs, mostly from graft donor cells, collected 360 days after TCRalphabeta/CD19-depleted stem cell transplant. Source of these receptors: a boy under two years old who had a stem cell transplant for SCID, so the T cells may come from the graft donor. Both conserved end residues are part of each CDR3.

j_gene: TRBJ2-1; v_gene: TRBV5-1; CDR3aa: CASSPPDSRSYNEQFF
j_gene: TRBJ2-7; v_gene: TRBV27; CDR3aa: CASSFGSSSAEQYF
j_gene: TRBJ2-5; v_gene: TRBV5-4; CDR3aa: CASSLELGTTLRAAVTQYF
j_gene: TRBJ1-4; v_gene: TRBV11-2; CDR3aa: CASSTLLGGKLFF
j_gene: TRBJ2-5; v_gene: TRBV5-1; CDR3aa: CASSLRAGDGQETQYF
j_gene: TRBJ2-3; v_gene: TRBV24-1; CDR3aa: CATSEGGPRDTQYF
j_gene: TRBJ2-1; v_gene: TRBV29-1; CDR3aa: CSGTGGRRSYEQFF
j_gene: TRBJ1-6; v_gene: TRBV28; CDR3aa: CASSLRGTGVSPYNSPLHF
j_gene: TRBJ1-5; v_gene: TRBV27; CDR3aa: CASSPSKTGFLGVGNQPQHF
j_gene: TRBJ2-3; v_gene: TRBV12-3/TRBV12-4; CDR3aa: CASGRRTSATDTQYF
j_gene: TRBJ2-5; v_gene: TRBV12-5; CDR3aa: CASGLDSGQAWRETQYF
j_gene: TRBJ2-3; v_gene: TRBV7-8; CDR3aa: CASSFSLDAQYF
j_gene: TRBJ2-7; v_gene: TRBV18; CDR3aa: CASSPGQGRDEQYF
j_gene: TRBJ2-7; v_gene: TRBV29-1; CDR3aa: CSATSLGPYEQYF
j_gene: TRBJ2-1; v_gene: TRBV12-3/TRBV12-4; CDR3aa: CASTPRGGWDEQFF
j_gene: TRBJ1-1; v_gene: TRBV29-1; CDR3aa: CSVDLRTKQNTEAFF
j_gene: TRBJ2-5; v_gene: TRBV5-4; CDR3aa: CASSFFSLRAETQYF
j_gene: TRBJ2-3; v_gene: TRBV20-1; CDR3aa: CSARGIGRGITDTQYF
j_gene: TRBJ1-6; v_gene: TRBV20-1; CDR3aa: CSARPGQGLSPLHF
j_gene: TRBJ1-5; v_gene: TRBV29-1; CDR3aa: CSVGGLGHLGGQPQHF
j_gene: TRBJ1-6; v_gene: TRBV20-1; CDR3aa: CSARDENSPYNSPLHF
j_gene: TRBJ1-4; v_gene: TRBV12-3/TRBV12-4; CDR3aa: CASSFDGRRGNEKLFF
j_gene: TRBJ2-3; v_gene: TRBV12-3/TRBV12-4; CDR3aa: CASRLGQISTDTQYF
j_gene: TRBJ2-3; v_gene: TRBV18; CDR3aa: CASSPRERADTQYF
j_gene: TRBJ2-1; v_gene: TRBV29-1; CDR3aa: CSVGRIEQFF
j_gene: TRBJ1-3; v_gene: TRBV6-5; CDR3aa: CASSYAPGTGNTIYF
j_gene: TRBJ2-7; v_gene: TRBV7-2; CDR3aa: CASSLLAGRTPYEQYF
j_gene: TRBJ2-3; v_gene: TRBV20-1; CDR3aa: CSARRLAGFSDTQYF
j_gene: TRBJ2-5; v_gene: TRBV5-1; CDR3aa: CASNTQETQYF
j_gene: TRBJ2-2; v_gene: TRBV9; CDR3aa: CASSDRVGAGAGELFF
j_gene: TRBJ2-5; v_gene: TRBV20-1; CDR3aa: CSARAPMAGKSQETQYF
j_gene: TRBJ2-2; v_gene: TRBV24-1; CDR3aa: CATSGPSTTGELFF
j_gene: TRBJ1-2; v_gene: TRBV7-8; CDR3aa: CASSLAGGRESGYGYTF
j_gene: TRBJ2-5; v_gene: TRBV27; CDR3aa: CASRSTSGGPRTQYF
j_gene: TRBJ2-7; v_gene: TRBV4-1; CDR3aa: CASSQTGRFSEQYF
j_gene: TRBJ2-1; v_gene: TRBV5-1; CDR3aa: CASSFIPGNQGQFF
j_gene: TRBJ2-4; v_gene: TRBV4-1; CDR3aa: CASSAPGQGPVAKNIQYF
j_gene: TRBJ2-3; v_gene: TRBV5-1; CDR3aa: CASSFWFGGNTDTQYF
j_gene: TRBJ2-5; v_gene: TRBV20-1; CDR3aa: CSAKDRGGTQETQYF
j_gene: TRBJ2-7; v_gene: TRBV29-1; CDR3aa: CSVSDRDEQYF
j_gene: TRBJ2-1; v_gene: TRBV12-3/TRBV12-4; CDR3aa: CASRVGTGEYNEQFF
j_gene: TRBJ2-5; v_gene: TRBV28; CDR3aa: CASSRRPGVSRETQYF
j_gene: TRBJ2-1; v_gene: TRBV2; CDR3aa: CASNRGAGEQFF
j_gene: TRBJ2-7; v_gene: TRBV7-6; CDR3aa: CASSSRTGTAYEQYF
j_gene: TRBJ1-4; v_gene: TRBV20-1; CDR3aa: CSANFRGEKLFF
j_gene: TRBJ2-3; v_gene: TRBV6-2/TRBV6-3; CDR3aa: CASSYLGGGSTDTQYF
j_gene: TRBJ2-5; v_gene: TRBV29-1; CDR3aa: CSVDGLAEETQYF
j_gene: TRBJ2-2; v_gene: TRBV9; CDR3aa: CASSVTTGKTHTGELFF
j_gene: TRBJ2-7; v_gene: TRBV12-3/TRBV12-4; CDR3aa: CASSPQGPPLYEQYF
j_gene: TRBJ2-7; v_gene: TRBV9; CDR3aa: CASSVGVTEEQYF
j_gene: TRBJ2-2; v_gene: TRBV6-5; CDR3aa: CASSRTPNTGELFF
j_gene: TRBJ1-5; v_gene: TRBV14; CDR3aa: CASSQADRGYSNQPQHF
j_gene: TRBJ2-1; v_gene: TRBV5-1; CDR3aa: CASSLLGTGGPAYNEQFF
j_gene: TRBJ1-1; v_gene: TRBV7-2; CDR3aa: CASSFSAAGNTEAFF
j_gene: TRBJ2-1; v_gene: TRBV20-1; CDR3aa: CSSEGGGYYEQFF
j_gene: TRBJ2-7; v_gene: TRBV27; CDR3aa: CASSSTLETTYEQYF